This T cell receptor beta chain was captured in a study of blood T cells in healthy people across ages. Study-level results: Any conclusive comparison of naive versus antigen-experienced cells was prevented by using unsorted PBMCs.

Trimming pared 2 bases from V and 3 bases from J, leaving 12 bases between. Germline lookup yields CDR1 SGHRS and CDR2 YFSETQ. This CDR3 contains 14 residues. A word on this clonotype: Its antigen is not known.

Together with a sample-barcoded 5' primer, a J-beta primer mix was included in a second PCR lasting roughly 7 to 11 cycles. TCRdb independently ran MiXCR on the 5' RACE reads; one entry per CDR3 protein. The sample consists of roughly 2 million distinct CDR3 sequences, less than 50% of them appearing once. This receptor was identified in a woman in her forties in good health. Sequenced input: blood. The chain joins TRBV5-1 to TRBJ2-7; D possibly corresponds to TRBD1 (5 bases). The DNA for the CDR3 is TGCGCCAGCAGCTTCGGGCAGGACAACTACGAGCAGTACTTC. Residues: CASSFGQDNYEQYF.